A single sample gave rise to the 3 T cell receptor beta chains below, sequenced in a study of shared clonotypes between healthy human individuals. CD45RO-negative cells were positively selected for CCR7, leaving out terminally differentiated effector memory CD45RA+ cells. Here immunoSEQ multiplex PCR was the method, and the copy in TCRdb shows in-frame clones only, minus some. The table has around 2,000,000 clones, roughly 91% seen once. The specimen sequenced was naive CD8+ T cells from PBMCs. Receptor source: a man between 18 and 35 years old in good health. Some clones in this sample may be carry-over from other donors' samples.

The rearrangement uses TRBV27 and TRBJ2-2, with D tentatively TRBD2 (6 bases). The CDR3 is made up of 15 amino acids. The V gene's germline CDR1 is MNHEY and CDR2 SMNVEV (reference sequence). Trimming stripped 3 bases from V and 6 bases from J, with 14 bases between. The CDR3 sequence: CASSFRPGGAGELFF. The DNA for the CDR3 is TGTGCCAGCAGTTTTCGGCCCGGCGGGGCCGGGGAGCTGTTTTTT.

The chain is built from TRBV9 and TRBJ2-5, with D unresolved. Per germline, CDR1 SGDLS and CDR2 YYNGEE. CDR3 size: 12 residues. V was shortened by 3 bases and J by 8 bases, with 11 bases between the two germline ends. This chain's CDR3 is CASSGQFQTQYF. CDR3 in DNA: TGTGCCAGCAGCGGACAATTTCAAACCCAGTACTTC.

This chain links TRBV4-3 with TRBJ2-7; no clear D gene. Trimming removed 0 bases from V and 3 bases from J, with 12 bases in between. Germline loops: CDR1 LGHNA, CDR2 YSLEER. The CDR3 consists of 15 residues. CDR3 bases: TGCGCCAGCAGCCAAGAACTCACCGAAATCTACGAGCAGTACTTC. Translated, it gives CASSQELTEIYEQYF.